These 30 T cell receptor beta chains originate from one sample sequenced in a study of early T cells in non-severe SARS-CoV-2 infection. TCRdb passed the 5' RACE reads through MiXCR, listing each CDR3 protein once. The sample contains about 68,000 distinct CDR3 sequences, 12% of which appear only once. Sequences were obtained from whole blood. These receptors all stem from an adult who was a healthcare worker with PCR-confirmed SARS-CoV-2 infection or an uninfected control (not recorded which).

This clonotype appeared many times. The chain couples TRBV4-1 to TRBJ1-6; a weak D match, TRBD1 (5 bases). The CDR3 is 15 residues long. CDR1 is MGHRA and CDR2 is YSYEKL in the germline V gene. V was trimmed by 1 base and J by 10 bases, leaving 14 bases between them. Written as DNA, the CDR3 is TGCGCCAGCAGCCAAGGAGAGGGACTTGGGTCACCCCTCCACTTT. Translated: CASSQGEGLGSPLHF.

Concerning this clonotype itself: A junction boundary mismatches the germline segment, possibly from a read error. The gene calls are TRBV4-2 and TRBJ2-7; D may be TRBD2 (5 bases). The germline CDR1 and CDR2 sequences are LGHNA and YNFKEQ. The CDR3 spans 15 residues. CDR3 nucleotides: TGTGCCAACAGCCAAGCGAGCGGCCTATCCTACGAGCAGTACTTC. Its protein product is CANSQASGLSYEQYF.

This clonotype was counted many times. J is TRBJ1-4 and V is TRBV2; 8 bases agree with TRBD1. Germline trimming cut 4 bases from V and 10 bases from J; bases unmatched to any gene: 8. Germline V gene data show CDR1 as SNHLY and CDR2 as FYNNEI. The CDR3 runs to 14 residues. Written as DNA, the CDR3 is TGTGCCAGCAGTGCTGGGCAGGGGGCGGCAAAACTGTTTTTT. Its protein product is CASSAGQGAAKLFF.

At least ten counts were recorded for this clonotype. CDR3 in DNA: TGTGCCAGCTCACCACCGTCGGTCAATGAGCAGTTCTTC. Residues: CASSPPSVNEQFF. The chain recombines TRBV18 with TRBJ2-1; D is undetermined. From germline, CDR1 is KGHSH and CDR2 LQKENI. The CDR3 loop spans 13 amino acids. With 0 bases removed from V and 6 bases from J, the gap between germline ends came to 6 bases.

This clonotype was recorded a few times. The chain joins TRBV5-4 to TRBJ2-3; 15 bases are shared with TRBD2. V was clipped by 1 base and J by 7 bases; unmatched bases: 4. Germline CDR1 is SGHNT and CDR2 is YYREEE (reference sequence). The CDR3 runs to 16 residues. CDR3 in amino acids: CASSLRTSGGANTQYF. The CDR3, as DNA: TGTGCCAGCAGCTTGAGGACTAGCGGGGGGGCGAATACGCAGTATTTT.

This clonotype has ten or more counts. The chain recombines TRBV6-2 or TRBV6-3 with TRBJ2-1, with 7 bases aligning to TRBD1. Germline CDR1 reads MNHEY; CDR2 reads SVGEGT. The CDR3 spans 13 residues. Germline trimming cut 9 bases from V and 4 bases from J; bases unmatched to any gene: 6. The CDR3 coding sequence is TGTGCCAGTACCAGACAGGGTTACAATGAGCAGTTCTTC. Protein product: CASTRQGYNEQFF.

The V gene is TRBV12-3 or TRBV12-4, the J gene TRBJ1-1, with a weak D call TRBD1 (6 bases). Trimming pared 3 bases from V and 3 bases from J, leaving 14 bases between. This CDR3 spans 15 amino acids. Here the CDR3 DNA reads TGTGCCAGCAGTTTGTCAGGGGCCTTCGACACTGAAGCTTTCTTT. Translation: CASSLSGAFDTEAFF.

In its sample, this clonotype was seen many times. The chain has TRBV7-9 and TRBJ1-1, with no clear D. Trimming removed 5 bases from V and 7 bases from J, with 11 bases in between. CDR3 length equals 12 residues. Germline CDR1 and CDR2: SEHNR and FQNEAQ (reference sequence). CDR3 bases: TGTGCCAGCAGCCTGAGGGATCTTGAAGCTTTCTTT. Amino acids: CASSLRDLEAFF.

This clonotype was seen a handful of times. The chain is built from TRBV7-8 and TRBJ2-7; D perhaps matches TRBD2 (7 bases). The germline CDR1 and CDR2 sequences are SGHVS and FQNEAQ. The germline V and J ends were trimmed by 6 bases and 7 bases, with 22 bases remaining between them. This CDR3 has 15 amino acids. The CDR3 DNA reads as TGTGCCAGCAGTCAGGAACAGGGAGGGCCCTCTGAGCAGTACTTC. Translating it yields CASSQEQGGPSEQYF.

In this sample, this clonotype turned up many times. V is TRBV2 and J is TRBJ2-2; D is ambiguous. The CDR3 is 13 amino acids. In germline, CDR1 is SNHLY, CDR2 FYNNEI. V was clipped by 6 bases and J by 2 bases, with 7 bases between them. The CDR3 region has the DNA TGTGCCAGCAGGGTCTCAAACACCGGGGAGCTGTTTTTT. This encodes CASRVSNTGELFF.

This clonotype was seen only a few times. V and J are TRBV10-3 and TRBJ2-2, with 8 bases aligning to TRBD2. V gave up 4 bases and J gave up 1 base; unmatched junction bases: 2. Germline V gene sequence: CDR1 ENHRY, CDR2 SYGVKD. This CDR3 contains 15 residues. CDR3 protein: CAISVSGGNTGELFF. The CDR3 DNA follows: TGTGCCATCAGTGTGAGCGGGGGGAACACCGGGGAGCTGTTTTTT.

This chain uses TRBV9 with TRBJ2-2; D unresolved. V was trimmed by 0 bases and J by 7 bases, leaving 4 bases between them. The CDR3 spans 12 residues. In germline, CDR1 is SGDLS, CDR2 YYNGEE. The CDR3 here is CASSVELGELFF. CDR3 nucleotides: TGTGCCAGCAGCGTAGAGCTCGGGGAGCTGTTTTTT.

The chain carries TRBV5-1 and TRBJ1-1, with 7 bases that match TRBD1. With V trimmed by 4 bases and J by 7 bases, 10 bases remained unmatched. Germline CDR1 is SGHRS and CDR2 is YFSETQ. This CDR3 is 14 amino acids long. The CDR3 DNA follows: TGCGCCAGCAGCAGGGACAGAAGAACCGATGAAGCTTTCTTT. Translated: CASSRDRRTDEAFF.

This clonotype was seen at least ten times. The rearrangement uses TRBV18 and TRBJ2-5; 7 bases line up with TRBD2. The J segment lost 1 base and the V segment lost 2 bases, leaving 7 bases of the junction unmatched. The CDR3 is 16 residues long. Germline CDR1 is KGHSH and CDR2 is LQKENI. This CDR3 reads CASSPIPGLFQETQYF. CDR3 DNA sequence: TGTGCCAGCTCACCAATTCCGGGACTATTCCAAGAGACCCAGTACTTC.

This clonotype was counted ten times or more. The rearrangement links TRBV7-6 to TRBJ2-5, with D possibly being TRBD1 (5 bases). The V and J ends lost 0 bases and 2 bases respectively, with 10 bases between them. In germline, CDR1 is SGHVS, CDR2 FNYEAQ. The CDR3 consists of 15 residues. CDR3: CASSLARGRQETQYF. The CDR3 nucleotides are TGTGCCAGCAGCTTAGCTAGGGGTCGGCAAGAGACCCAGTACTTC.

There are a few counts of this clonotype. The J gene is TRBJ2-7, the V gene TRBV6-6, with TRBD1 as a possible D gene (5 bases). Trimming took 5 bases from V and 2 from J, leaving 13 bases between them. The germline V gene has CDR1 MNHNY and CDR2 SVGAGI (reference sequence). The CDR3 runs 14 residues. This chain's CDR3 is CASSQLGQPYEQYF. The DNA for the CDR3 is TGTGCCAGCAGTCAGTTGGGGCAGCCCTACGAGCAGTACTTC.

The table lists this clonotype with a few counts. V usage is TRBV29-1 and J usage is TRBJ1-2; a possible D gene is TRBD1 (5 bases). Germline V CDR1 and CDR2: SQVTM, ANQGSEA. The CDR3 is 12 amino acids. V shed 6 bases and J shed 5 bases, with 13 bases lying between them. The CDR3 loop reads CSVRGDYYGYTF. CDR3 sequence (DNA): TGCAGCGTGAGGGGAGATTATTATGGCTACACCTTC.

The rearrangement links TRBV7-6 to TRBJ1-2, with 7 bases that match TRBD1. From germline, CDR1 is SGHVS and CDR2 FNYEAQ. V lost 2 bases, J lost 4 bases, and 4 bases stayed unmatched. CDR3 length: 14 residues. CDR3 coding DNA: TGTGCCAGCAGCTTACGAGGGGGCTTCTATGGCTACACCTTC. Translated, it gives CASSLRGGFYGYTF.

This clonotype was detected only once. The chain combines TRBV2 with TRBJ2-4, with D perhaps given as TRBD1 or TRBD2 (6 bases each). The CDR3 extends over 11 amino acids. In germline, CDR1 is SNHLY, CDR2 FYNNEI. Trimming shortened V by 8 bases and J by 8 bases, and 10 bases separated the two germline ends. CDR3: CASAGHDIQYF. CDR3 nucleotides: TGTGCCAGCGCGGGACATGACATTCAGTACTTC.

This clonotype appeared a few times. This chain connects TRBV13 to TRBJ2-1, with 10 bases lining up with TRBD1. Germline V CDR1 and CDR2: PRHDT, FYEKMQ (reference sequence). The CDR3 has 15 amino acids. Unmatched junction bases numbered 6, after V lost 3 bases and J lost 7 bases. The CDR3 spells CASSFRDRGRNEQFF. The CDR3 region has the DNA TGTGCCAGCAGCTTCCGGGACAGGGGACGAAATGAGCAGTTCTTC.

This clonotype has at least ten counts. The chain employs TRBV7-3 and TRBJ2-1, with D perhaps matching TRBD1 or TRBD2 (5 bases each). V was clipped by 2 bases and J by 7 bases, with 15 bases between them. Looked up from germline, CDR1 is SGHTA and CDR2 is FQGTGA. This CDR3 contains 15 residues. In DNA, the CDR3 is TGTGCCAGCAGCTTACTGGGGGAGAGGAGGAATGAGCAGTTCTTC. Translation: CASSLLGERRNEQFF.

The V call is TRBV30, the J call TRBJ1-1; D is possibly TRBD1 (5 bases). Germline-derived CDR1 and CDR2 are GTSNPN and SVGIG (reference sequence). The CDR3 has 17 residues. V lost 0 bases, J lost 0 bases, and 17 bases lay in between. As DNA, the CDR3 is TGTGCCTGGAGTGTTGGATCGCAGGGCTCCATGAACACTGAAGCTTTCTTT. Protein sequence: CAWSVGSQGSMNTEAFF.

This clonotype was counted a few times. J is TRBJ2-7 and V is TRBV5-4; 7 bases line up with TRBD1. This CDR3 is built from 14 residues. Trimming removed 0 bases from V and 5 bases from J; junction bases left unmatched: 5. Germline lookup yields CDR1 SGHNT and CDR2 YYREEE (reference sequence). The CDR3 nucleotides read TGTGCCAGCAGCTTGGAACAGGGGTCTAACGAGCAGTACTTC. Protein: CASSLEQGSNEQYF.

The CDR3 DNA follows: TGTGCCAGCAGTTTATCGCCGGCGAGGACACGTAATTCACCCCTCCACTTT. Residues: CASSLSPARTRNSPLHF. The chain recombines TRBV12-3 or TRBV12-4 with TRBJ1-6; perhaps TRBD1 as D (5 bases). Trimming removed 2 bases at V and 6 bases at J, with 17 bases between. This CDR3 region has 17 residues.

This chain connects TRBV3-1 to TRBJ1-2; D is perhaps TRBD1 (5 bases). From germline, CDR1 is LGHDT and CDR2 YNNKEL (reference sequence). Trimming removed 4 bases at V and 3 bases at J, with 15 bases between. The CDR3 runs to 15 residues. CDR3 DNA: TGTGCCAGCAGCCTCCCGGGGCAGCTTCACTATGGCTACACCTTC. This codes for CASSLPGQLHYGYTF. Full variable domain (outside the CDR3, taken from reference TRBV3-1 and TRBJ1-2): DTAVSQTPKYLVTQMGNDKSIKCEQNLGHDTMYWYKQDSKKFLKIMFSYNNKELIINETVPNRFSPKSPDKAHLNLHINSLELGDSAVYFCASSLPGQLHYGYTFGSGTRLTVV.

The V call is TRBV20-1, the J call TRBJ1-6; weak D call: TRBD1 (6 bases). From germline, CDR1 is DFQATT and CDR2 SNEGSKA (reference sequence). This CDR3 comprises 12 residues. Trimming removed 6 bases at V and 8 bases at J, with 11 bases between. The CDR3 protein is CSAGNRDSPLHF. The CDR3 DNA reads as TGCAGTGCGGGAAACAGGGATTCACCCCTCCACTTT.

The chain uses TRBV6-1 and TRBJ1-2; D is ambiguous. CDR3 length: 13 amino acids. Germline V gene sequence: CDR1 MNHNS, CDR2 SASEGT. The V end lost 3 bases, the J end lost 7 bases, and 12 bases lay between the germline ends. CDR3 sequence: CASSEVAVVGYTF. Here the CDR3 DNA reads TGTGCCAGCAGTGAGGTGGCCGTAGTTGGCTACACCTTC.

The chain carries TRBV18 and TRBJ2-7; 7 positions agree with TRBD1. CDR3 length: 15 residues. Germline trimming cut 3 bases from V and 3 bases from J; bases unmatched to any gene: 8. In germline, CDR1 is KGHSH, CDR2 LQKENI. CDR3 in DNA: TGTGCCAGCTCACCGGGGTTGGACAGGCACTACGAGCAGTACTTC. It encodes CASSPGLDRHYEQYF. The full variable domain, in which reference TRBV18 and TRBJ2-7 provide the parts outside the CDR3, is NAGVMQNPRHLVRRRGQEARLRCSPMKGHSHVYWYRQLPEEGLKFMVYLQKENIIDESGMPKERFSAEFPKEGPSILRIQQVVRGDSAAYFCASSPGLDRHYEQYFGPGTRLTVT.

V and J are TRBV29-1 and TRBJ1-2; TRBD1 matches 8 bases. The germline gives CDR1 SQVTM, CDR2 ANQGSEA. The trim removed 3 bases at V and 7 bases at J, leaving 13 bases unmatched. The CDR3 runs 15 residues. CDR3 sequence (DNA): TGCAGCGTTGAGGGGTATGGACAGGGAGAAGGTGGCTACACCTTC. It yields the protein CSVEGYGQGEGGYTF.

V gene TRBV20-1 combines with J gene TRBJ1-6; 8 bases are shared with TRBD1. The CDR3 runs to 15 residues. V was clipped by 1 base and J by 7 bases; unmatched bases: 6. Germline V gene lookup returns CDR1 DFQATT and CDR2 SNEGSKA (reference sequence). The CDR3 loop reads CSARVGRGQNSPLHF. CDR3 DNA: TGCAGTGCTAGAGTTGGCAGGGGGCAGAATTCACCCCTCCACTTT.